Here is one TCR beta chain with its context. Its specificity is not known. The V and J ends lost 4 bases and 8 bases respectively, with 8 bases between them. The CDR3 extends over 12 amino acids. The V gene's germline CDR1 is MNHNY and CDR2 SVGAGI (reference sequence). These data belong to a study of long-term antiretroviral therapy in people with HIV. Whole-study findings and limits: CDR3 lengths in HIV samples spanned a narrower range than controls.

A v3.0 immunoSEQ assay was performed at survey level. TCRdb's copy holds only in-frame clones and misses some; the assay was immunoSEQ multiplex PCR. The table has almost 35,000 clones, 85% to 95% seen once. The TCR was taken from a woman aged 45-60 years with HIV. This rearrangement joins TRBV6-6 to TRBJ1-4; D ambiguous. This specimen consisted of unsorted PBMCs, obtained about 5.1 years after starting antiretroviral therapy. The CDR3 protein is CASSLSSEKLFF. The CDR3 DNA follows: TGTGCCAGCAGTTTGTCAAGCGAAAAACTGTTTTTT.